A single sample is the source of the 15 T cell receptor beta chains below, sequenced in a study of brain T cells in children with intractable seizures listed by TCRdb under 2021. Library generation was performed with the immunoSEQ multiplex PCR assay. The source is immuneACCESS, and TCRdb retained only in-frame sequences with V and J called. Part of the clones is not carried over; for the studies checked, unresolved V genes explain less than half of this, and the remainder is unexplained. The sample yields about 340,000 clones; about 93% were counted once. 5.7% of the sample comes from the top ten. Read against the paper, the sample's time point label means: blood from clinic visit 5 months post-surgery; TSC patient then seizure free. The sample was peripheral blood, taken less than 6 months after surgery. The receptors were gathered from a boy under two years old with tuberous sclerosis and intractable seizures.

CDR3 nucleotides: TGTGCCAGCAGCCCCCCCGGCAGCCTCTATGGCTACACCTTC. Protein: CASSPPGSLYGYTF. The genes are TRBV3-1 (or the pseudogene TRBV3-2) and TRBJ1-2; D remains unclear. Germline V gene lookup returns CDR1 LGHDT and CDR2 YNNKEL (reference sequence). The CDR3 extends over 14 amino acids. V was trimmed by 4 bases and J by 4 bases, leaving 13 bases between them.

V gene TRBV7-3 combines with J gene TRBJ2-1; TRBD2 aligns across 14 bases. The CDR3 spans 17 residues. J gave up 6 bases and V 2 bases, and 6 bases lay outside the gene matches. In germline, CDR1 is SGHTA, CDR2 FQGTGA. CDR3 sequence reads: CASSLDMGLAGANEQFF. The CDR3 coding sequence is TGTGCCAGCAGCTTAGATATGGGACTAGCGGGAGCCAATGAGCAGTTCTTC.

The chain recombines TRBV7-9 with TRBJ1-2; TRBD1 matches at 7 bases. J gave up 6 bases and V 7 bases, and 11 bases lay outside the gene matches. Germline V gene sequence: CDR1 SEHNR, CDR2 FQNEAQ (reference sequence). CDR3 length equals 14 residues. The CDR3 DNA is TGTGCCAGCAACCCCGTAAACAGGGGCGATGGCTACACCTTC. The encoded protein is CASNPVNRGDGYTF.

V is TRBV12-2 and J is TRBJ1-5; the tabulated D call, TRBD1, remains unverified against the DNA. TRBV12-2 is noted as a pseudogene. CDR3 length: 18 residues. In DNA, the CDR3 is TGTGCAAGTCGCTGGGGAAGACAGGGACAGGTGCCACATCAGCCCCAGCATTTT. Its translation is CASRWGRQGQVPHQPQHF.

The table lists this clone with a count of one. This rearrangement joins TRBV3-1 (or the pseudogene TRBV3-2) to TRBJ2-5, with D possibly being TRBD2 (5 bases). Germline CDR1 and CDR2: LGHDT and YNNKEL (reference sequence). Trimming stripped 0 bases from V and 2 bases from J, with 10 bases between. CDR3 size: 15 residues. CDR3 protein: CASSQDLGGQETQYF. DNA of the CDR3: TGTGCCAGCAGCCAAGATTTGGGCGGGCAAGAGACCCAGTACTTC.

The J gene is TRBJ1-4, the V gene TRBV10-2; 9 nucleotides match TRBD1. V was clipped by 4 bases and J by 7 bases; unmatched bases: 7. The CDR3 has 15 amino acids. CDR1 and CDR2 from the germline V gene are WSHSY and SAAADI. In DNA, the CDR3 is TGCGCCAGCAGTGCTCCCGGGACAGGGATTGAAAAACTGTTTTTT. Translated, it gives CASSAPGTGIEKLFF.

The CDR3 reads CASTPKGGETQYF. For the CDR3, the DNA is TGTGCCAGCACCCCGAAAGGTGGGGAGACCCAGTACTTC. V usage is TRBV12-3 or TRBV12-4 and J usage is TRBJ2-5; D ambiguous. The V end lost 7 bases, the J end lost 5 bases, and 14 bases lay between the germline ends. The CDR3 is 13 residues long.

The rearrangement joins TRBV7-9 to TRBJ2-1; the match to TRBD2 covers 9 bases. The CDR3 has 16 residues. V shed 5 bases, J shed 3 bases, and the junction held 8 bases outside the gene matches. Germline assignment: CDR1 SEHNR and CDR2 FQNEAQ (reference sequence). Written as DNA, the CDR3 is TGTGCCAGCAGCCTAGTAGCTAGCGGGATCTACAATGAGCAGTTCTTC. As protein: CASSLVASGIYNEQFF.

The chain employs TRBV11-3 and TRBJ2-1; D is unresolved. V lost 5 bases and J 10 bases, leaving 18 bases between the germline ends. Germline CDR1 is SGHNT and CDR2 is YENEEA. The CDR3 extends over 14 amino acids. CDR3 nucleotides: TGTGCCAGCAGCCGAGCCCTCACTCAGTTGGAGCAGTTCTTC. It encodes CASSRALTQLEQFF. Supplemented by reference TRBV11-3 and TRBJ2-1, the full variable domain reads EAGVVQSPRYKIIEKKQPVAFWCNPISGHNTLYWYLQNLGQGPELLIRYENEEAVDDSQLPKDRFSAERLKGVDSTLKIQPAELGDSAVYLCASSRALTQLEQFFGPGTRLTVL.

The rearrangement joins TRBV11-2 to TRBJ2-1; 8 positions match TRBD1. CDR1 is SGHAT and CDR2 is FQNNGV in the germline V gene. J was trimmed by 7 bases and V by 0 bases; bases with no gene match: 8. The CDR3 extends over 16 amino acids. CDR3 sequence: CASSLDRTGYRNEQFF. The CDR3 region has the DNA TGTGCCAGCAGCTTAGACAGGACAGGGTATAGGAATGAGCAGTTCTTC.

The chain employs TRBV6-5 and TRBJ1-1; D may be TRBD1 (5 bases). Germline-derived CDR1 and CDR2 are MNHEY and SVGAGI. The V gene lost 2 bases and the J gene lost 3 bases, with 10 bases spanning the gap. This CDR3 has 14 residues. CDR3 in amino acids: CASSYGAGDTEAFF. The CDR3 bases are TGTGCCAGCAGTTACGGGGCCGGGGACACTGAAGCTTTCTTT.

This sequence joins TRBV18 and TRBJ2-1; 9 nucleotides match TRBD1. Trimming cost V 2 bases and J 5 bases; bases outside gene matches: 4. CDR3 length: 15 residues. Per germline, CDR1 KGHSH and CDR2 LQKENI. The CDR3 reads CASSPRGTGNNEQFF. CDR3 in DNA: TGTGCCAGCTCACCAAGGGGGACAGGGAACAATGAGCAGTTCTTC.

The rearrangement uses TRBV7-9 and TRBJ1-2; 7 positions match TRBD1. V shed 6 bases, J shed 4 bases, and the junction held 2 bases outside the gene matches. Germline V CDR1 and CDR2: SEHNR, FQNEAQ (reference sequence). The CDR3 extends over 12 amino acids. CDR3 sequence (DNA): TGTGCCAGCAGGGAGGGGGCCTATGGCTACACCTTC. As protein: CASREGAYGYTF.

The genes are TRBV7-9 and TRBJ1-1, with D hard to call. There are 13 residues in the CDR3. Trimming cost V 3 bases and J 0 bases, with 5 bases left between them. Germline lookup yields CDR1 SEHNR and CDR2 FQNEAQ (reference sequence). CDR3 nucleotides: TGTGCCAGCAGCTTTCTCATGAACACTGAAGCTTTCTTT. It codes for CASSFLMNTEAFF. Supplemented by reference TRBV7-9 and TRBJ1-1, the full variable domain reads DTGVSQNPRHKITKRGQNVTFRCDPISEHNRLYWYRQTLGQGPEFLTYFQNEAQLEKSRLLSDRFSAERPKGSFSTLEIQRTEQGDSAMYLCASSFLMNTEAFFGQGTRLTVV.

The chain recombines TRBV30 with TRBJ2-1; 8 bases match TRBD2. The CDR3 covers 14 residues. V shed 2 bases, J shed 5 bases, and the junction held 5 bases outside the gene matches. In germline, CDR1 is GTSNPN, CDR2 SVGIG (reference sequence). The CDR3 sequence: CAWSLVAGHNEQFF. CDR3 DNA: TGTGCCTGGAGTCTAGTAGCGGGACACAATGAGCAGTTCTTC.